This TCR beta chain was documented in a study of glioma-infiltrating T cells. Study observations and caveats: Tissue and blood shared very few CDR3 sequences. Tissue-blood divergence was below expectation in non-neoplastic patients, above in gliomas.

The CDR3 runs 17 residues. Germline CDR1 is SGHTA and CDR2 is FQGNSA. Trimming cost V 1 base and J 0 bases, with 16 bases left between them. TCR alpha and beta CDR3 regions were amplified from RNA using iRepertoire nested multiplex PCR. A single record per CDR3 protein comes from TCRdb applying MiXCR to the multiplex PCR reads. The sample gives approximately 20,000 distinct CDR3 sequences, roughly 25% of which show up once; around 13% is in the top ten. This clonotype came up once. Its antigen is currently unknown. Material: glioma tissue, nonneoplastic brain tissue, or PBMCs (not recorded which). The TCR sequence derives from a human donor with low-grade glioma or glioblastoma, undergoing nonglioma brain surgery, or in good health (not recorded which). The chain recombines TRBV7-2 with TRBJ2-7; D gene unclear. This chain's CDR3 is CASSLVSLPSSSYEQYF. In DNA form, the CDR3 reads TGTGCCAGCAGCTTAGTGAGCCTTCCCTCAAGCTCCTACGAGCAGTACTTC.